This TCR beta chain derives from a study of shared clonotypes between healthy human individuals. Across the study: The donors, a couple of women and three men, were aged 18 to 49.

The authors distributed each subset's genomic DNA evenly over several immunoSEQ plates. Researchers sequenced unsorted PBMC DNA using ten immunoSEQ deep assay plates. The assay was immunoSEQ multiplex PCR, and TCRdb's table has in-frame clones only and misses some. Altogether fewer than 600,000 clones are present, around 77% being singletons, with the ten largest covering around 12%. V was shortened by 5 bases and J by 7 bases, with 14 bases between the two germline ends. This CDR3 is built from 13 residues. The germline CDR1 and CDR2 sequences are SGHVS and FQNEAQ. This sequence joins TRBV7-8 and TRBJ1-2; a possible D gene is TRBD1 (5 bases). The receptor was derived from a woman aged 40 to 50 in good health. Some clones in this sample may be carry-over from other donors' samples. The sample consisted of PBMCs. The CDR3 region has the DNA TGTGCCAGCAGCGCAGGGAAGGAATCTGGCTACACCTTC. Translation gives CASSAGKESGYTF.